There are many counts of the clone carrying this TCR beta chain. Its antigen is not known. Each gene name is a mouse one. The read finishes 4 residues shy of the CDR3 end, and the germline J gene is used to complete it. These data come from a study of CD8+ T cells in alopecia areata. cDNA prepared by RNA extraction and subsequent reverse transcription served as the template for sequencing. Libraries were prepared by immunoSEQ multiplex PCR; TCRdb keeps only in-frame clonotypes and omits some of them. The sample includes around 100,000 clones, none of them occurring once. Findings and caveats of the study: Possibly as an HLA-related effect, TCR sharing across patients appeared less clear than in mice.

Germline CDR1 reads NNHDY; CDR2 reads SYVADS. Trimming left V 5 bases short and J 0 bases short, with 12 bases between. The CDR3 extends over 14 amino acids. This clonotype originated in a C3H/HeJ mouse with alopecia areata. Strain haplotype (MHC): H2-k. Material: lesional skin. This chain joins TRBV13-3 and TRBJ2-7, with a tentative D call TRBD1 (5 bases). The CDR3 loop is CASSPTASSYEQYF. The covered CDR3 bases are TGTGCCAGCAGCCCGACAGCCTCCTCCTAT.